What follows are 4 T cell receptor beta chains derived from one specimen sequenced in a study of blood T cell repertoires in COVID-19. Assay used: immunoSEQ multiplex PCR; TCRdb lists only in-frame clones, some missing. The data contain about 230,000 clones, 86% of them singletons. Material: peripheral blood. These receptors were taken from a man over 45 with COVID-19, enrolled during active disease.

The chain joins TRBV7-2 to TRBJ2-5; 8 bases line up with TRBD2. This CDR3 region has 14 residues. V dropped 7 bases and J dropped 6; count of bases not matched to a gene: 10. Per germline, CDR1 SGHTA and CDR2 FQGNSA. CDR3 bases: TGTGCCAGCAAACACGAGGCGGGGGGCCAGACCCAGTACTTC. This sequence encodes CASKHEAGGQTQYF.

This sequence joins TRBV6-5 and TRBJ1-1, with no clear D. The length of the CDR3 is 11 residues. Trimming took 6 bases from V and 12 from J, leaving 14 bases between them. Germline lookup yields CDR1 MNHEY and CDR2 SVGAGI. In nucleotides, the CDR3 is TGTGCCAGCAGCGAGACATTCAGTTCTTTCTTT. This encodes CASSETFSSFF.

The chain's CDR3 is CASSHQTRDRGLRAFF. CDR3 nucleotides: TGTGCCAGCAGTCATCAGACCCGGGACAGGGGTTTGAGGGCTTTCTTT. The chain uses TRBV25-1 and TRBJ1-1; 10 bases line up with TRBD1. J was trimmed by 11 bases and V by 5 bases; bases with no gene match: 17. The germline V gene encodes CDR1 MGHDK and CDR2 SYGVNS. The CDR3 consists of 16 residues.

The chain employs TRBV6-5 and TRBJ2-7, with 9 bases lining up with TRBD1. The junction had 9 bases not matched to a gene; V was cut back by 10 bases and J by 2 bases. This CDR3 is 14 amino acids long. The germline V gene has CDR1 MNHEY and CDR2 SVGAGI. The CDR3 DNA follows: TGTGCCATCTCCCGGACAGGGGTCCCCTACGAGCAGTACTTC. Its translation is CAISRTGVPYEQYF.